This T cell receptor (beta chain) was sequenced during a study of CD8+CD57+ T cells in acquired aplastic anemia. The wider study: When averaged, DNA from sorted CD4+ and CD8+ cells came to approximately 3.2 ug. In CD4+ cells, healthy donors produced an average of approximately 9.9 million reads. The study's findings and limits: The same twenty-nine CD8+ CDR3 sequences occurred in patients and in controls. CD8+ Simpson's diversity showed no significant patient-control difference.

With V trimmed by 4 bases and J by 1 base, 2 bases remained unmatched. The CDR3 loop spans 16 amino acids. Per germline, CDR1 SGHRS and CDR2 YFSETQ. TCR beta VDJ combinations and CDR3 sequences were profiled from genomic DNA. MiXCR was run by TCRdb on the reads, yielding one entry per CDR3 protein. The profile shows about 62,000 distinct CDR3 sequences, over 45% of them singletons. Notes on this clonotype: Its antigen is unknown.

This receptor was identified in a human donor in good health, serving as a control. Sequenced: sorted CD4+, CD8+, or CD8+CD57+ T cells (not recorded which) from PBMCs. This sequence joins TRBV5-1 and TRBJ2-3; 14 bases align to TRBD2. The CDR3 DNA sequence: TGCGCCAGCAGCATGGGACTAGCGGGAGGCACAGATACGCAGTATTTT. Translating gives CASSMGLAGGTDTQYF.